The clone carrying this T cell receptor beta chain was recorded a few times. Antigen specificity is unknown. This CDR3 has 12 amino acids. V gave up 3 bases and J gave up 10 bases; unmatched junction bases: 3. Sequenced by immunoSEQ multiplex PCR; TCRdb stores in-frame clones only, minus some. The sample lists nearly 35,000 clones, roughly four fifths occurring once. The data stem from a study of vaccination effects on CD4 cells after COVID-19. Cells that had been cultured for nine to eleven days were the source of isolated CD4+ T cells. PCR showed that the person got SARS-CoV-2 infection at some point between March and December 2020. Each participant received a vaccine that was either BNT162b2 or mRNA-1273, given as two doses.

Sequenced here: CD4+ T cells from PBMCs cultured without peptide, sampled after COVID-19 vaccination. The receptor was derived from a human donor who had a prior SARS-CoV-2 infection. The chain joins TRBV23-1 to TRBJ1-1; 9 positions agree with TRBD1. TRBV23-1 is marked as an open reading frame, function uncertain. This CDR3 is CASSHLTGGAFF. The CDR3 nucleotides read TGCGCCAGCAGTCACTTGACAGGGGGAGCTTTCTTT.